The rows below give T cell receptor beta chains drawn from one sample of a study of blood T cell repertoires in COVID-19. The repertoire was sequenced with immunoSEQ multiplex PCR; TCRdb's copy has only in-frame clones and lacks some. This table holds about 69,000 clones, nearly 90% found once. The sample consisted of peripheral blood. Receptors were obtained from a man between 45 and 60 years old with acute or convalescent COVID-19. Each CDR3 is given with its conserved first and last residue. D genes are given only for firm matches. Expanded clones get a size class; other rows say once, few or many, or leave the size out.

TRBD1	few	TRBV25-1	TRBJ1-2	TGTGCCAGCAGGACAGGGTCCTATGGCTACACCTTC	CASRTGSYGYTF
NA	NA	TRBV7-2	TRBJ2-5	TGTGCCAGCAGCTTATGGGGGGAGGCCGGGGAGACCCAGTACTTC	CASSLWGEAGETQYF
NA	NA	TRBV5-6	TRBJ1-1	TGTGCCAGCAGCTTGGTGGGGGGTACAATGAACACTGAAGCTTTCTTT	CASSLVGGTMNTEAFF
NA	NA	TRBV27	TRBJ2-5	TGTGCCAGCAGTTTATCGGGTCGTGAGGACAAGGACTTC	CASSLSGREDKDF
NA	once	TRBV7-2	TRBJ1-2	TGTGCCAGCAGTAGAGGGAAACTTGGCTACACCTTC	CASSRGKLGYTF
NA	NA	TRBV19	TRBJ1-3	TGTGCCAGTTGGGGCAGGGAAGGAAACACCATATATTTT	CASWGREGNTIYF
NA	NA	TRBV6-6	TRBJ1-1	TGTGCCAGCAGCCTTCCAGGAGGGCAGTACACTGAAGCTTTCTTT	CASSLPGGQYTEAFF
NA	NA	TRBV18	TRBJ1-1	TGTGCCAGCTCACCTATTCTAGGGGCAACGGACACTGAAGCTTTCTTT	CASSPILGATDTEAFF
NA	NA	TRBV5-1	TRBJ2-7	TGCGCCAGCAGCTTGGGAGGTCCGGGACTCACTTACGAGCAGTACTTC	CASSLGGPGLTYEQYF
NA	NA	TRBV9	TRBJ2-3	TGTGCCAGCAGCGTATTGGGGCAGGGGATAGATACGCAGTATTTT	CASSVLGQGIDTQYF
TRBD1	NA	TRBV23-1	TRBJ1-3	TGCGCCAGCAGTCTTCGTCCCGGGACAGGGGACACCATATATTTT	CASSLRPGTGDTIYF
TRBD1	NA	TRBV5-1	TRBJ1-4	TGCGCCAGCAGCTACAGGGGGGCGCGGGAAAAACTGTTTTTT	CASSYRGAREKLFF
TRBD2	NA	TRBV27	TRBJ2-7	TGTGCCAGCAGGGGGTGGGGAGTAGCGGGAGATAGGAAGGGCAACTACGAGCAGTACTTC	CASRGWGVAGDRKGNYEQYF
NA	NA	TRBV10-3	TRBJ1-2	TGTGCCATCAGTGAGCCAGGGGATGGCTACACCTTC	CAISEPGDGYTF
NA	once	TRBV4-1	TRBJ1-3	TGCGCCAGCAGCCAAGAGGGCGTGTCCGGAAACACCATATATTTT	CASSQEGVSGNTIYF
TRBD2	NA	TRBV27	TRBJ2-7	TGTGCCAGCAGTTCCGGACTAGTGACGGGCGAGCAGTACTTC	CASSSGLVTGEQYF
TRBD1	NA	TRBV19	TRBJ1-1	TGTGCCAGCGCAAGACAGGGGCGGAACACTGAAGCTTTCTTT	CASARQGRNTEAFF
NA	NA	TRBV5-8	TRBJ1-5	TGTGCCAGCAGCCTGGGGACAACTAATCAGCCCCAGCATTTT	CASSLGTTNQPQHF
TRBD1	few	TRBV10-2	TRBJ2-5	TGCGCCAGCAGCGTAGACAGGGGGTCAGAGACCCAGTACTTC	CASSVDRGSETQYF
NA	NA	TRBV4-1	TRBJ1-4	TGCGCCAGCAGCCCAGGTCAGGCCCACTCTGAAAAACTGTTTTTT	CASSPGQAHSEKLFF
NA	NA	TRBV5-1	TRBJ2-7	TGCGCCAGCAGCTTCCAGGGGAGCTCCTACGAGCAGTACTTC	CASSFQGSSYEQYF
TRBD1	NA	TRBV7-9	TRBJ1-2	TGTGCCAGCAGCCCCGGTCCCGGGACAGGGAACTATGGCTACACCTTC	CASSPGPGTGNYGYTF
NA	NA	TRBV4-2	TRBJ1-4	TGTGCCAGCAGCCAAGTGGCAGGGGCTAATGAAAAACTGTTTTTT	CASSQVAGANEKLFF
TRBD1	NA	TRBV5-1	TRBJ2-4	TGCGCCAGCAGCCTGACAGGGGGCGGGGCCAAAAACATTCAGTACTTC	CASSLTGGGAKNIQYF
TRBD2	NA	TRBV28	TRBJ2-1	TGTGCCAGCAGTTCCCGGACTAGCGGGACTTACAATGAGCAGTTCTTC	CASSSRTSGTYNEQFF
TRBD1	NA	TRBV27	TRBJ1-5	TGTGCCAGCAACCTCCGAGGGGGCGGCAATCAGCCCCAGCATTTT	CASNLRGGGNQPQHF
TRBD1	few	TRBV6-1	TRBJ1-6	TGTGCCAGCAGTGACGGACAGGGTTTAAATTCACCCCTCCACTTT	CASSDGQGLNSPLHF
NA	NA	TRBV10-3	TRBJ2-3	TGTGCCATCCTGGGGGCGGGAGCCCCCCACTCCCCCACCCGAGTCACAGATACGCAGTATTTT	CAILGAGAPHSPTRVTDTQYF
TRBD1	once	TRBV28	TRBJ1-6	TGTGCCAGCTTCACAACAGGGGGCCTAATTTCACCCCTCCACTTT	CASFTTGGLISPLHF
TRBD1	NA	TRBV7-2	TRBJ2-1	TGTGCCAGCATAGCCGGGACAGCTATGTACAATGAGCAGTTCTTC	CASIAGTAMYNEQFF
NA	NA	TRBV19	TRBJ2-2	TGTGCCAGTAGTATGATTATCAGGGCAGCCGGGGAGCTGTTTTTT	CASSMIIRAAGELFF
TRBD1	NA	TRBV27	TRBJ1-3	TGTGCCAGCAGTCTAACCGGGACAGGGTTAGGAAACACCATATATTTT	CASSLTGTGLGNTIYF
TRBD2	once	TRBV27	TRBJ2-2	TGTGCCAGCAGCTACTTGGGACTAGCGGTCACCGGGAAGCTGTTTTTT	CASSYLGLAVTGKLFF
TRBD1	once	TRBV24-1	TRBJ2-7	TGTGCCACCGGACAGGGACTCGAGCAGTACTTC	CATGQGLEQYF
NA	NA	TRBV5-6	TRBJ1-3	TGTGCCAGCAGCTTGGCGGGGGGGCTCCTCTCTGGAAACACCATATATTTT	CASSLAGGLLSGNTIYF
NA	NA	TRBV21-1	TRBJ1-5	TGTGCCAGCAGCAAAGAGGAAGACAGGGGGCTCAATCAGCCCCAGCATTTT	CASSKEEDRGLNQPQHF
NA	NA	TRBV4-2	TRBJ2-3	TGTGCCAGCAGCCCACACCCGGGACTCCTAGAGGATACGCAGTATTTT	CASSPHPGLLEDTQYF
TRBD1	NA	TRBV6-1	TRBJ1-2	TGTGCCAGCAGTGCAGGGGGCGGGTATGGCTACACCTTC	CASSAGGGYGYTF
NA	NA	TRBV16	TRBJ1-1	TGTGCCAGCAGCCCTCGCCGGGGGGACACTGAAGCTTTCTTT	CASSPRRGDTEAFF
NA	NA	TRBV30	TRBJ1-2	TGTGCCTGGAGTGCGGACCGGACACTTAACCTCGGAGTGCATGGCTACACCTTC	CAWSADRTLNLGVHGYTF
TRBD1	NA	TRBV10-1	TRBJ1-1	TGCGCCAGCACCTGGACAGGGAACACTGAAGCTTTCTTT	CASTWTGNTEAFF
TRBD1	NA	TRBV9	TRBJ1-3	TGTGCCAGCAGCAGACCCCCCTACAGGGGGCCTGGAAACACCATATATTTT	CASSRPPYRGPGNTIYF
NA	few	TRBV6-5	TRBJ2-7	TGTGCCAGCAGCCCCTCCGGGATCCCCTACGAGCAGTACTTC	CASSPSGIPYEQYF
NA	NA	TRBV5-1	TRBJ2-7	TGCGCCAGCAGCTTGGCAGCGACAGGAGTCTACGAGCAGTACTTC	CASSLAATGVYEQYF
NA	NA	TRBV19	TRBJ2-1	TGTGCCAGTAGGGTGGGGGGAAGCTCCTACAATGAGCAGTTCTTC	CASRVGGSSYNEQFF
NA	NA	TRBV2	TRBJ1-1	TGTGCCAGCAGTGGTGACAGCAACACTGAAGCTTTCTTT	CASSGDSNTEAFF
TRBD2	NA	TRBV5-1	TRBJ2-1	TGCGCCAGCAGCTTAATGGCTAGCGGGAGTCTCAATGAGCAGTTCTTC	CASSLMASGSLNEQFF
NA	NA	TRBV12-3/TRBV12-4	TRBJ2-1	TGTGCCAGCAGACCGGACAGATACAATGAGCAGTTCTTC	CASRPDRYNEQFF
TRBD2	NA	TRBV7-9	TRBJ2-1	TGTGCCAGCAGTTATACTAGCGGGAGAGGCGTGCCCAATGAGCAGTTCTTC	CASSYTSGRGVPNEQFF
NA	once	TRBV5-1	TRBJ1-1	TGCGCCAGCAGCGCGGACACGAACACTGAAGCTTTCTTT	CASSADTNTEAFF
TRBD1	NA	TRBV5-1	TRBJ1-4	TGCGCCAGCAGGGCCGGGACAGTAGATGAAAAACTGTTTTTT	CASRAGTVDEKLFF